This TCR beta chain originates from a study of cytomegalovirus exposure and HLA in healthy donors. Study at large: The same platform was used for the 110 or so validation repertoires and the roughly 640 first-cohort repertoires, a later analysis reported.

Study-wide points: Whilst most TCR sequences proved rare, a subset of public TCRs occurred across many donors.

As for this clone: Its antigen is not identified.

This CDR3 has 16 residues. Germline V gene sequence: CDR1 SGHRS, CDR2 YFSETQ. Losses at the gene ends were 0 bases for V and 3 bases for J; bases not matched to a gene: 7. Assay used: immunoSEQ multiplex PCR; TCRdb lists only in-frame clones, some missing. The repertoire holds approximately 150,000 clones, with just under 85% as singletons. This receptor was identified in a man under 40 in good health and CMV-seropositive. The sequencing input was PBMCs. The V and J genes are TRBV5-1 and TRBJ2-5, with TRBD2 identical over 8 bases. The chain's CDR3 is CASSLGSSGFEETQYF. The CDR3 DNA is TGCGCCAGCAGCTTGGGATCTAGCGGGTTCGAAGAGACCCAGTACTTC.